This T cell receptor (beta chain) was retrieved from a study of T cell responses to AZD1222 COVID-19 vaccine. Trimming took 4 bases from V and 7 from J; bases not matched to a gene: 12. This CDR3 contains 16 residues. Germline values: CDR1 KGHSH, CDR2 LQKENI. Note on this clone: The target antigen is unknown.

Method: immunoSEQ multiplex PCR; TCRdb's copy keeps in-frame clones and lacks some. The sample shows roughly 70,000 clones, 86% of them seen only once. General study points: There were repertoire samples only from the period after the peak T cell response. Spike regions recognized by vaccine-associated CD4 TCRs spanned the protein, led by 160-218 and 743-854.

V and J are TRBV18 and TRBJ2-2; 7 bases are a match to TRBD2. The sequence came from an adult in good health. The source material was peripheral blood, sampled on day 0 of AZD1222 vaccination. In DNA, the CDR3 is TGTGCCAGCTCACAGCTAGCGGCGCGGGCCGGCGGGGAGCTGTTTTTT. As protein: CASSQLAARAGGELFF.